These T cell receptor beta chains were read from a single sample in a study of blood T cell repertoires in COVID-19. Sequencing was performed with immunoSEQ multiplex PCR; in TCRdb, only in-frame clones are kept and a portion is missing. The sample includes under 65,000 clones, more than 85% seen only once; the top ten take less than 6.5%. Sequencing was carried out using peripheral blood. The receptors here all came from an elderly man in a cohort sampled during active COVID-19. Both conserved end residues are part of each CDR3. Each record gives: clone size, J gene, D gene, V gene, CDR3 protein, CDR3 DNA. D genes are given only for firm matches. Size values are once, few and many counts, or a class for expanded clones, and some rows have none.

once	TRBJ1-6	-	TRBV10-2	CASRAGENSPLHF	TGCGCCAGCAGGGCAGGGGAAAATTCACCCCTCCACTTT
-	TRBJ1-1	TRBD1	TRBV6-6	CASRDRGRETEAFF	TGTGCCAGCAGGGACAGGGGGCGGGAAACTGAAGCTTTCTTT
-	TRBJ2-3	TRBD2	TRBV24-1	CATSLSYYGTSGHSTDTQYF	TGTGCCACCAGCCTTTCTTATTACGGGACTAGCGGACATAGCACAGATACGCAGTATTTT
-	TRBJ1-1	TRBD1	TRBV27	CASSWGQGGTTEAFF	TGTGCCAGCAGTTGGGGACAGGGGGGGACGACTGAAGCTTTCTTT
-	TRBJ2-1	TRBD2	TRBV11-3	CASSLVTSGSRFYNEQFF	TGTGCCAGCAGCTTAGTGACTAGCGGGAGCAGATTTTACAATGAGCAGTTCTTC
-	TRBJ1-5	TRBD1	TRBV6-2/TRBV6-3	CASSQDRGTVQPQHF	TGTGCCAGCAGTCAGGACAGGGGCACTGTTCAGCCCCAGCATTTT
many	TRBJ2-1	-	TRBV7-9	CASSLIPSVSYNEQFF	TGTGCCAGCAGCTTAATTCCTAGCGTATCCTACAATGAGCAGTTCTTC
-	TRBJ2-6	TRBD1	TRBV10-3	CAISGKGQGFSGANVLTF	TGTGCCATCAGTGGCAAGGGACAGGGCTTCTCTGGGGCCAACGTCCTGACTTTC
-	TRBJ1-1	-	TRBV7-8	CASSLSGDTEAFF	TGTGCCAGCAGCTTATCAGGGGACACTGAAGCTTTCTTT
few	TRBJ2-7	TRBD1	TRBV5-4	CASSLGTGGSLAGRRYEQYF	TGTGCCAGCAGCTTGGGGACAGGGGGCTCCCTAGCGGGTAGACGCTACGAGCAGTACTTC
-	TRBJ2-7	-	TRBV7-9	CASSLRVGEQYF	TGTGCCAGCAGCTTGAGGGTCGGCGAGCAGTACTTC
few	TRBJ1-6	-	TRBV5-1	CASSLEGDSPLHF	TGCGCCAGCAGCTTGGAGGGGGACTCACCCCTCCACTTT
-	TRBJ2-1	TRBD2	TRBV6-2/TRBV6-3	CASSRPTSERLGEQFF	TGTGCCAGCAGTCGGCCAACTAGCGAACGACTAGGGGAGCAGTTCTTC
-	TRBJ1-6	-	TRBV5-6	CASSFRQANSPLHF	TGTGCCAGCAGCTTTCGACAGGCCAATTCACCCCTCCACTTT
-	TRBJ2-6	-	TRBV11-2	CASSPIGGLSGANVLTF	TGTGCCAGCAGCCCGATCGGGGGGCTCTCTGGGGCCAACGTCCTGACTTTC
-	TRBJ1-5	TRBD1	TRBV10-3	CAISTGQGNQPQHF	TGTGCCATCAGTACGGGACAGGGCAATCAGCCCCAGCATTTT
-	TRBJ1-4	-	TRBV10-3	CAISEPNTRGEKLFF	TGTGCCATCAGTGAGCCAAACACCCGGGGGGAAAAACTGTTTTTT
once	TRBJ2-3	TRBD2	TRBV5-1	CASSQGLAGATDTQYF	TGCGCCAGCAGCCAGGGACTAGCGGGGGCCACAGATACGCAGTATTTT
-	TRBJ2-2	TRBD2	TRBV2	CASISSGIGGELFF	TGTGCCAGCATTTCTAGCGGGATAGGCGGGGAGCTGTTTTTT
-	TRBJ1-1	-	TRBV7-2	CASSFGQGYTEAFF	TGTGCCAGCAGCTTTGGTCAGGGCTACACTGAAGCTTTCTTT
-	TRBJ1-4	TRBD1	TRBV19	CASSIPGQGARKLFF	TGTGCCAGTAGTATCCCGGGACAGGGGGCGCGAAAACTGTTTTTT
-	TRBJ2-1	-	TRBV19	CARYTNSYNEQFF	TGTGCCAGGTACACCAACTCCTACAATGAGCAGTTCTTC
-	TRBJ1-1	TRBD1	TRBV11-3	CASSPGQGGNTEAFF	TGTGCCAGCAGCCCGGGACAGGGTGGGAACACTGAAGCTTTCTTT
-	TRBJ2-1	TRBD1	TRBV14	CASSQASGQASYNEQFF	TGTGCCAGCAGCCAAGCCTCGGGACAGGCCTCCTACAATGAGCAGTTCTTC
once	TRBJ2-1	-	TRBV7-3	CASSLTGGGPYNEQFF	TGTGCCAGCAGCTTAACTGGGGGAGGCCCCTACAATGAGCAGTTCTTC
-	TRBJ2-3	TRBD1	TRBV24-1	CATSEGQGTTDTQYF	TGTGCCACCAGTGAGGGACAGGGTACCACAGATACGCAGTATTTT
-	TRBJ1-2	-	TRBV6-5	CASRGAISNYGYTF	TGTGCCAGCAGGGGAGCCATTTCTAACTATGGCTACACCTTC
-	TRBJ2-1	TRBD2	TRBV7-3	CASIEGELADYNEQFF	TGTGCCAGCATCGAAGGAGAACTAGCGGATTACAATGAGCAGTTCTTC
-	TRBJ1-1	TRBD1	TRBV25-1	CASSDVGGLRRAFF	TGTGCCAGCAGTGATGTAGGGGGCCTGCGACGAGCTTTCTTT
once	TRBJ1-4	-	TRBV7-9	CASSLAPPVEKLFF	TGTGCCAGCAGCTTAGCCCCCCCGGTTGAAAAACTGTTTTTT
-	TRBJ2-7	TRBD1	TRBV10-3	CAISTTGAGNEQYF	TGTGCCATCAGCACGACAGGGGCAGGAAACGAGCAGTACTTC
-	TRBJ1-6	-	TRBV28	CAKEKRVSPLHF	TGTGCCAAAGAGAAGCGCGTTTCACCCCTCCACTTT
-	TRBJ2-3	TRBD2	TRBV5-1	CASSLGTSGLTDTQYF	TGCGCCAGCAGCTTGGGTACTAGCGGCCTCACAGATACGCAGTATTTT
-	TRBJ1-1	TRBD1	TRBV9	CASSVAGTGTEAFF	TGTGCCAGCAGCGTAGCTGGGACAGGGACTGAAGCTTTCTTT
-	TRBJ2-1	TRBD2	TRBV5-1	CASGSGTTNYNEQFF	TGCGCCAGCGGCTCCGGGACTACGAACTACAATGAGCAGTTCTTC
-	TRBJ1-1	-	TRBV29-1	CSVARGGMNTEAFF	TGCAGCGTTGCTCGGGGAGGCATGAACACTGAAGCTTTCTTT
-	TRBJ1-1	-	TRBV28	CASTRNTEAFF	TGTGCCAGCACCAGGAACACTGAAGCTTTCTTT
-	TRBJ2-3	TRBD1	TRBV9	CASSLTGGTDTQYF	TGTGCCAGCAGCCTGACAGGGGGCACAGATACGCAGTATTTT
-	TRBJ1-6	-	TRBV19	CASSTQGTSNSPLHF	TGTGCCAGTAGTACACAGGGAACCAGCAATTCACCCCTCCACTTT
-	TRBJ1-2	-	TRBV6-1	CASSEGQYGYTF	TGTGCCAGCAGTGAAGGGCAGTATGGCTACACCTTC
-	TRBJ1-3	-	TRBV6-5	CASSYSSDNPTIYF	TGTGCCAGCAGTTACTCGAGTGACAACCCCACCATATATTTT
few	TRBJ2-2	TRBD2	TRBV11-2	CASSLRGGARTGELFF	TGTGCCAGCAGCTTGCGCGGGGGGGCTCGCACCGGGGAGCTGTTTTTT
-	TRBJ1-5	-	TRBV2	CASSEMTGPQHF	TGTGCCAGCAGTGAAATGACAGGGCCCCAGCATTTT
-	TRBJ2-7	-	TRBV11-2	CASSLDRDTYEQYF	TGTGCCAGCAGCTTAGACCGGGACACCTACGAGCAGTACTTC